This paragraph covers one TCR beta chain sequence. The record originates from a study of T cells in Graves' hyperthyroidism and ophthalmopathy. V was cut by 2 bases and J by 7 bases, with 24 bases left in between. Germline-derived CDR1 and CDR2 are SGHNT and YYREEE (reference sequence). The CDR3 is 17 amino acids. Authors of the study amplified TCR beta CDR3 regions from RNA transcripts. TCR CDR3 underwent first-round RT-PCR with the HTBI primer set. MiXCR was run by TCRdb on the multiplex PCR reads, yielding one entry per CDR3 protein. The sample holds hundreds of thousands of distinct CDR3 sequences, more than 11% seen once.

Material: blood. This TCR came from a woman under 40 with Graves' hyperthyroidism that later progressed to Graves' ophthalmopathy. The rearrangement joins TRBV5-4 to TRBJ2-5; TRBD2 is a possible D gene (6 bases). In DNA form, the CDR3 reads TGTGCCAGCAGCTTTGGAGTAGCGCGGGACGGGGGAGTGACCCAGTACTTC. This encodes CASSFGVARDGGVTQYF.